Described below is a single T cell receptor (beta chain) sequence and its context. Its antigen remains unidentified. The data stem from a study of vaccination effects on CD4 cells after COVID-19. Overall study findings and caveats: Marked clonal contraction of both clone types appeared late after vaccination.

V trimming: 5 bases; J trimming: 8 bases; junction bases outside the gene matches: 5. Germline values: CDR1 LNHNV, CDR2 YYDKDF (reference sequence). The CDR3 covers 14 residues. Antigen-specific CD4+ T cells were expanded (with viral peptide pools) by the ViraFEST assay ahead of sequencing. CD4+ T cell isolation took place after approximately 11 days of culture. Everyone in the study got two shots of either the BNT162b2 or mRNA-1273 vaccine. Method: immunoSEQ multiplex PCR; TCRdb's copy keeps in-frame clones and lacks some. The sample lists 30,000 or so clones, around 67% occurring once. The sequence came from a human donor who received a COVID-19 vaccine. The sequencing used CD4+ T cells from PBMCs cultured with HCoV-NL63 spike peptides, collected after COVID-19 vaccination. The rearrangement links TRBV15 to TRBJ1-3; TRBD1 aligns across 11 bases. The CDR3 coding sequence is TGTGCCACCAGCCACCGGACAGGGGGCTACACCATATATTTT. Amino acids: CATSHRTGGYTIYF.